This T cell receptor beta chain was profiled in a study of Ad26.COV2.S vaccination and SARS-CoV-2 variants. Notes on the study in general: TCR breadth and depth analyses may have underestimated total T cell responses. Vaccinees showed greater spike-specific TCR breadth than placebo recipients. Reported post-vaccination CD8+ and CD4+ T cell responses to spike showed substantial breadth.

The treatment was: 15 to 20 received Ad26.COV2.S at low or high dose, single or two shots; several received placebo; per-sample allocation not given. Collection of samples fell on day 63 after the first vaccine or placebo injection. Unmatched junction bases numbered 4, after V lost 2 bases and J lost 5 bases. Germline V CDR1 and CDR2: SGHNT, YYREEE (reference sequence). CDR3 length: 13 amino acids. The assay was immunoSEQ multiplex PCR, and TCRdb's table has in-frame clones only and misses some. In the table there are about 420,000 clones, around nine tenths of which are singletons. This clone was observed a few times. Its antigen is unidentified.

This TCR was recovered from a person between 18 and 59 years old who received the Ad26.COV2.S COVID-19 vaccine or a placebo. The chain couples TRBV5-4 to TRBJ2-7; 7 nucleotides align to TRBD1. This specimen was peripheral blood, taken in a trial of Ad26.COV2.S vaccine versus placebo. The CDR3 is CASSLPRGHEQYF. CDR3 coding DNA: TGTGCCAGCAGCTTACCAAGGGGGCACGAGCAGTACTTC. The variable domain in full, with the rest retrieved from reference TRBV5-4 and TRBJ2-7, is ETGVTQSPTHLIKTRGQQVTLRCSSQSGHNTVSWYQQALGQGPQFIFQYYREEENGRGNFPPRFSGLQFPNYSSELNVNALELDDSALYLCASSLPRGHEQYFGPGTRLTVT.